A selection of T cell receptor beta chains follows, all from one sample in a study of T-cell reconstitution after alpha-beta-depleted transplantation in children. One entry per CDR3 protein results from TCRdb running MiXCR on the PCR reads. This sample has about a million distinct CDR3 sequences, with around 30% found just once. The sample consisted of PBMCs, mostly from graft donor cells, taken 360 days after TCRalphabeta/CD19-depleted stem cell transplant. The receptors derive from a boy younger than two who had a stem cell transplant for SCID, so the T cells may come from the graft donor. Both conserved end residues are part of each CDR3. A D gene is named only where the DNA matches it firmly. Rows give clone size only sometimes, using once, few, many, or a class for an expanded clone.

D gene: TRBD1; clone size: -; V gene: TRBV6-2/TRBV6-3; J gene: TRBJ1-5; CDR3 DNA: TGTGCCAGCAGCTACGACAGGGGAGCGAATCAGCCCCAGCATTTT; CDR3 protein: CASSYDRGANQPQHF
D gene: TRBD2; clone size: few; V gene: TRBV7-2; J gene: TRBJ2-1; CDR3 DNA: TGTGCCAGCAGCTTAGAACATCTAGCGGGGAATGAGCAGTTCTTC; CDR3 protein: CASSLEHLAGNEQFF
D gene: -; clone size: -; V gene: TRBV28; J gene: TRBJ1-5; CDR3 DNA: TGTGCCAGCAGTTTAATGGGGCAGGGCGGTCAGCCCCAGCATTTT; CDR3 protein: CASSLMGQGGQPQHF
D gene: -; clone size: -; V gene: TRBV30; J gene: TRBJ2-7; CDR3 DNA: TGTGCCTGGAGCTTCGGGTTCACCTACGAGCAGTACTTC; CDR3 protein: CAWSFGFTYEQYF
D gene: -; clone size: -; V gene: TRBV30; J gene: TRBJ2-7; CDR3 DNA: TGTGCCTGGAGTGAAAGGGTATGGTACGAGCAGTACTTC; CDR3 protein: CAWSERVWYEQYF
D gene: TRBD1; clone size: -; V gene: TRBV28; J gene: TRBJ1-1; CDR3 DNA: TGTGCCAGTAAGACAGGGGTTCGGACTGAAGCTTTCTTT; CDR3 protein: CASKTGVRTEAFF
D gene: -; clone size: -; V gene: TRBV6-5; J gene: TRBJ1-6; CDR3 DNA: TGTGCCAGCAGTTACGGGAGGGATAATTCACCCCTCCACTTT; CDR3 protein: CASSYGRDNSPLHF
D gene: TRBD2; clone size: -; V gene: TRBV7-2; J gene: TRBJ2-7; CDR3 DNA: TGTGCCAGCAGCTCTAGCGGGGGGGGCTTCTACGAGCAGTACTTC; CDR3 protein: CASSSSGGGFYEQYF
D gene: -; clone size: -; V gene: TRBV9; J gene: TRBJ2-2; CDR3 DNA: TGTGCCAGCAGCGTATTTCCGGCGACGAACACCGGGGAGCTGTTTTTT; CDR3 protein: CASSVFPATNTGELFF
D gene: -; clone size: -; V gene: TRBV27; J gene: TRBJ1-1; CDR3 DNA: TGTGCCAGCAGTTTAACAGGGATCCACACTGAAGCTTTCTTT; CDR3 protein: CASSLTGIHTEAFF
D gene: -; clone size: -; V gene: TRBV13; J gene: TRBJ2-2; CDR3 DNA: TGTGCCAGCAGCTATCCGATCAGTGGGGAGCTGTTTTTT; CDR3 protein: CASSYPISGELFF
D gene: TRBD1; clone size: -; V gene: TRBV7-2; J gene: TRBJ2-6; CDR3 DNA: TGTGCCAGCAGCCGTAGGACAGGTGAATCTGGGGCCAACGTCCTGACTTTC; CDR3 protein: CASSRRTGESGANVLTF
D gene: -; clone size: -; V gene: TRBV20-1; J gene: TRBJ1-5; CDR3 DNA: TGCAGTGCTAGAGATCAAGGGGAGGTTCAGCCCCAGCATTTT; CDR3 protein: CSARDQGEVQPQHF
D gene: TRBD2; clone size: -; V gene: TRBV4-1; J gene: TRBJ2-1; CDR3 DNA: TGCGCCAGCAGCCACTTCTCGGCGGGACTAGCGGAGATCAATGAGCAGTTCTTC; CDR3 protein: CASSHFSAGLAEINEQFF
D gene: -; clone size: -; V gene: TRBV10-3; J gene: TRBJ2-5; CDR3 DNA: TGTGCCATCAGTGGAGAACGGTTACGCCAAGAGACCCAGTACTTC; CDR3 protein: CAISGERLRQETQYF
D gene: -; clone size: -; V gene: TRBV15; J gene: TRBJ1-5; CDR3 DNA: TGTGCCACCAGCCCGGGTGTCGACAGAGCCAATCAGCCCCAGCATTTT; CDR3 protein: CATSPGVDRANQPQHF
D gene: TRBD1; clone size: few; V gene: TRBV5-1; J gene: TRBJ2-7; CDR3 DNA: TGCGCCAGCAGCTTGGAATTACAGGGGGCCTACGAGCAGTACTTC; CDR3 protein: CASSLELQGAYEQYF
D gene: -; clone size: few; V gene: TRBV9; J gene: TRBJ2-7; CDR3 DNA: TGTGCCAGCAGCGTAGAGCCCTCGTCCTCCTACGAGCAGTACTTC; CDR3 protein: CASSVEPSSSYEQYF
D gene: -; clone size: -; V gene: TRBV5-5; J gene: TRBJ2-3; CDR3 DNA: TGTGCCAGCAGCTTGCAAGGGGATAGCACAGATACGCAGTATTTT; CDR3 protein: CASSLQGDSTDTQYF
D gene: -; clone size: -; V gene: TRBV20-1; J gene: TRBJ2-5; CDR3 DNA: TGCAGTGCTGTAGAGATCGGTACACTGTACCAAGAGACCCAGTACTTC; CDR3 protein: CSAVEIGTLYQETQYF
D gene: -; clone size: few; V gene: TRBV7-6; J gene: TRBJ2-3; CDR3 DNA: TGTGCCAGCAGCCCCTATCTGGAGGGGACTTTGCCGGGGAATACGCAGTATTTT; CDR3 protein: CASSPYLEGTLPGNTQYF
D gene: -; clone size: -; V gene: TRBV12-3/TRBV12-4; J gene: TRBJ1-5; CDR3 DNA: TGTGCCAGCAGTTCCGACAAGGGCAATCAGCCCCAGCATTTT; CDR3 protein: CASSSDKGNQPQHF
D gene: TRBD1; clone size: -; V gene: TRBV5-1; J gene: TRBJ2-3; CDR3 DNA: TGCGCCAGCAGCTTCTCGGGACAGGGAACAGATACGCAGTATTTT; CDR3 protein: CASSFSGQGTDTQYF
D gene: TRBD2; clone size: -; V gene: TRBV29-1; J gene: TRBJ2-1; CDR3 DNA: TGCAGCGTTGAAGCCCTAGCGGGTTACAATGAGCAGTTCTTC; CDR3 protein: CSVEALAGYNEQFF
D gene: TRBD2; clone size: -; V gene: TRBV20-1; J gene: TRBJ2-3; CDR3 DNA: TGCAGTGCCTGTAGCGGGGGGGCAACAGATACGCAGTATTTT; CDR3 protein: CSACSGGATDTQYF
D gene: TRBD2; clone size: -; V gene: TRBV6-2/TRBV6-3; J gene: TRBJ2-1; CDR3 DNA: TGTGCCACGGCCCCAAAGCGGACTAGGGGTAACAATGAGCAGTTCTTC; CDR3 protein: CATAPKRTRGNNEQFF
D gene: TRBD1; clone size: few; V gene: TRBV28; J gene: TRBJ2-3; CDR3 DNA: TGTGCCAGCAGCCTGGCGACAGGGGGCACCAGCACAGATACGCAGTATTTT; CDR3 protein: CASSLATGGTSTDTQYF
D gene: TRBD1; clone size: few; V gene: TRBV2; J gene: TRBJ2-7; CDR3 DNA: TGTGCCAGCAGAGGGGGCAGGCAGACCTACGAGCAGTACTTC; CDR3 protein: CASRGGRQTYEQYF
D gene: -; clone size: few; V gene: TRBV29-1; J gene: TRBJ1-2; CDR3 DNA: TGCAGCGTAGAAACCTCCCAGGGCGGCTATGGCTACACCTTC; CDR3 protein: CSVETSQGGYGYTF
D gene: TRBD2; clone size: -; V gene: TRBV4-2; J gene: TRBJ2-2; CDR3 DNA: TGTGCCAGTTGCCGGGGGGGTAAGACCGGGGAGCTGTTTTTT; CDR3 protein: CASCRGGKTGELFF
D gene: -; clone size: few; V gene: TRBV11-2; J gene: TRBJ2-7; CDR3 DNA: TGTGCCAGCAGCCCTATTAGCTCCGGGGACCTGGTCTACGAGCAGTACTTC; CDR3 protein: CASSPISSGDLVYEQYF
D gene: -; clone size: few; V gene: TRBV7-9; J gene: TRBJ2-1; CDR3 DNA: TGTGCCAGCAGCTTAGCGGGACCGAGCTCCTACAATGAGCAGTTCTTC; CDR3 protein: CASSLAGPSSYNEQFF
D gene: -; clone size: few; V gene: TRBV18; J gene: TRBJ2-7; CDR3 DNA: TGTGCCAGCTCTATGAGGCAGGGCAGGGACGAGCAGTACTTC; CDR3 protein: CASSMRQGRDEQYF
D gene: TRBD1; clone size: few; V gene: TRBV11-2; J gene: TRBJ2-6; CDR3 DNA: TGTGCCAGCAGCCCAAGGGGGCAGGTACTATCTGGGGCCAACGTCCTGACTTTC; CDR3 protein: CASSPRGQVLSGANVLTF
D gene: -; clone size: -; V gene: TRBV5-1; J gene: TRBJ2-2; CDR3 DNA: TGCGCCAGCAGGAATGAGAACACCGGGGAGCTGTTTTTT; CDR3 protein: CASRNENTGELFF
D gene: TRBD1; clone size: many; V gene: TRBV6-2/TRBV6-3; J gene: TRBJ2-5; CDR3 DNA: TGTGCCAGCAGTACCGACAGGGATAACGAAGAGACCCAGTACTTC; CDR3 protein: CASSTDRDNEETQYF
D gene: TRBD2; clone size: -; V gene: TRBV5-1; J gene: TRBJ2-7; CDR3 DNA: TGCGCCAGCAGCCCCGGTAGACTAGCGGGGGATCGGACTGATTACGAGCAGTACTTC; CDR3 protein: CASSPGRLAGDRTDYEQYF
D gene: TRBD1; clone size: -; V gene: TRBV6-5; J gene: TRBJ1-3; CDR3 DNA: TGTGCCAGCAGTTACTCTCGGGACAGGGTTGGGAACACCATATATTTT; CDR3 protein: CASSYSRDRVGNTIYF
D gene: -; clone size: -; V gene: TRBV20-1; J gene: TRBJ1-5; CDR3 DNA: TGCAGTGCCCACGACGGATTCAATCAGCCCCAGCATTTT; CDR3 protein: CSAHDGFNQPQHF
D gene: -; clone size: -; V gene: TRBV5-1; J gene: TRBJ1-2; CDR3 DNA: TGCGCCAGCAGCTTGGACTACTATGGCTACACCTTC; CDR3 protein: CASSLDYYGYTF
D gene: -; clone size: -; V gene: TRBV2; J gene: TRBJ1-1; CDR3 DNA: TGTGCCAGAGACAGCTCTGGTTGGGAAACTGAAGCTTTCTTT; CDR3 protein: CARDSSGWETEAFF
D gene: TRBD1; clone size: few; V gene: TRBV4-3; J gene: TRBJ1-1; CDR3 DNA: TGCGCCAGCAGCCACGGACCGGGACAGGGCCTCGAAGCTTTCTTT; CDR3 protein: CASSHGPGQGLEAFF
D gene: -; clone size: -; V gene: TRBV5-5; J gene: TRBJ2-1; CDR3 DNA: TGTGCCAGCAGCTTTGCCGCGGCTGAGCAGTTCTTC; CDR3 protein: CASSFAAAEQFF
D gene: TRBD1; clone size: -; V gene: TRBV7-6; J gene: TRBJ2-5; CDR3 DNA: TGTGCCAGCAGCTACCGGACAGGACGGCCTGAGACCCAGTACTTC; CDR3 protein: CASSYRTGRPETQYF
D gene: TRBD1; clone size: -; V gene: TRBV20-1; J gene: TRBJ2-7; CDR3 DNA: TGCAGTGCTAGTCTAAAGGGACAGGGGGCGTCCGGCGAGCAGTACTTC; CDR3 protein: CSASLKGQGASGEQYF
D gene: -; clone size: -; V gene: TRBV4-3; J gene: TRBJ2-4; CDR3 DNA: TGCGCCAGCAGCCAAGATAGATTGGTTAACATTCAGTACTTC; CDR3 protein: CASSQDRLVNIQYF
D gene: TRBD1; clone size: -; V gene: TRBV7-8; J gene: TRBJ1-1; CDR3 DNA: TGTGCCAGCAGCTTACAGGGGGGGGACACCGAAGCTTTCTTT; CDR3 protein: CASSLQGGDTEAFF
D gene: -; clone size: -; V gene: TRBV12-3/TRBV12-4; J gene: TRBJ2-5; CDR3 DNA: TGTGCCAGCAGTTCCAGCGGTACTACGGGGGAGACCCAGTACTTC; CDR3 protein: CASSSSGTTGETQYF
D gene: TRBD2; clone size: -; V gene: TRBV28; J gene: TRBJ2-1; CDR3 DNA: TGTGCCGGCAGCCCCCGGGGACTAGACTCCTACAATGAGCAGTTCTTC; CDR3 protein: CAGSPRGLDSYNEQFF
D gene: TRBD1; clone size: many; V gene: TRBV5-8; J gene: TRBJ2-5; CDR3 DNA: TGTGCCAGCAGCTGGGACAGGGGGAACCAAGAGACCCAGTACTTC; CDR3 protein: CASSWDRGNQETQYF
D gene: -; clone size: many; V gene: TRBV3-1; J gene: TRBJ2-1; CDR3 DNA: TGTGCCAGCAGCTTCCCCTACAATGAGCAGTTCTTC; CDR3 protein: CASSFPYNEQFF
D gene: TRBD2; clone size: few; V gene: TRBV12-3/TRBV12-4; J gene: TRBJ2-2; CDR3 DNA: TGTGCCAGCAGTTTATCTAAGGGGCTAGCGGGGGGACGATCCACCGGGGAGCTGTTTTTT; CDR3 protein: CASSLSKGLAGGRSTGELFF
D gene: -; clone size: -; V gene: TRBV7-9; J gene: TRBJ2-7; CDR3 DNA: TGTGCCAGCAGCTTAGACTCCCCGGGGAGGGAGCAGTACTTC; CDR3 protein: CASSLDSPGREQYF
D gene: TRBD1; clone size: -; V gene: TRBV6-2/TRBV6-3; J gene: TRBJ2-1; CDR3 DNA: TGTGCCAGCAGCCCCGGACAGGGGCGAGACAATGAGCAGTTCTTC; CDR3 protein: CASSPGQGRDNEQFF
D gene: -; clone size: -; V gene: TRBV6-5; J gene: TRBJ2-5; CDR3 DNA: TGTGCCAGCAGTTACAGGACCCATCACCAAGAGACCCAGTACTTC; CDR3 protein: CASSYRTHHQETQYF
D gene: -; clone size: -; V gene: TRBV27; J gene: TRBJ2-7; CDR3 DNA: TGTGCCAGCAGTTATAGGGGGGTTGGGGAGCAGTACTTC; CDR3 protein: CASSYRGVGEQYF
D gene: -; clone size: -; V gene: TRBV29-1; J gene: TRBJ2-7; CDR3 DNA: TGCAGCGTTAACTCGGGGAGCTACGAGCAGTACTTC; CDR3 protein: CSVNSGSYEQYF